The rows below give T cell receptor beta chains drawn from one sample of a study of T cells in Graves' hyperthyroidism and ophthalmopathy. One entry per CDR3 protein, called by TCRdb with MiXCR from the multiplex PCR reads. In the table there are roughly 98,000 distinct CDR3 sequences, 40% of which are singletons. The sequenced material came from peripheral blood or thyroid tissue (not recorded which). All receptors come from a woman aged 30 to 39 with Graves' hyperthyroidism. Both conserved end residues are part of each CDR3. D genes are given only for firm matches. Clone size is stated in some rows and not others, as once, few, many or a class when expanded.

V gene	clone size	CDR3 length	J gene	D gene	CDR3 protein	CDR3 DNA
TRBV29-1	NA	14	TRBJ1-1	TRBD1	CSVDGTGGMTEAFF	TGCAGCGTAGACGGTACAGGGGGCATGACTGAAGCTTTCTTT
TRBV29-1	NA	13	TRBJ1-2	NA	CSAGRGGVYGYTF	TGCAGCGCCGGGCGTGGGGGCGTGTATGGCTACACCTTC
TRBV28	many	16	TRBJ2-7	TRBD2	CASSPPVGTSQNEQYF	TGTGCCAGCAGTCCTCCAGTTGGGACTAGTCAGAACGAGCAGTACTTC
TRBV6-1	NA	15	TRBJ2-3	TRBD2	CASSELAGVTDTRYF	TGTGCCAGCAGTGAACTAGCGGGCGTCACAGATACGCGGTATTTT
TRBV6-1	many	13	TRBJ2-7	NA	CASSETRDYEQYF	TGTGCCAGCAGTGAAACCCGGGACTACGAGCAGTACTTC
TRBV10-3	NA	13	TRBJ1-2	NA	CAINTMTAVGYTF	TGTGCCATCAATACAATGACAGCGGTTGGCTACACCTTC
TRBV2	NA	16	TRBJ1-6	TRBD1	CASSAPGQGANSPLHF	TGTGCCAGCAGTGCTCCGGGACAGGGGGCCAACTCACCCCTCCACTTT
TRBV28	NA	15	TRBJ1-2	NA	CASSPGWGGRYGYTF	TGTGCCAGCAGCCCTGGGTGGGGAGGTCGGTATGGCTACACCTTC
TRBV28	many	13	TRBJ2-5	TRBD1	CASRDRGEETQYF	TGTGCCAGCAGGGACAGGGGGGAAGAGACCCAGTACTTC
TRBV10-2	many	14	TRBJ2-3	TRBD2	CASSLLAVGNTQYF	TGCGCCAGCAGTCTACTAGCGGTGGGAAATACGCAGTATTTT
TRBV9	few	13	TRBJ2-3	NA	CASAQRGSDTQYF	TGTGCCAGCGCTCAACGGGGTTCGGATACGCAGTATTTT
TRBV7-9	NA	19	TRBJ2-7	NA	CASSFYICSARVDLYEQYF	NA
TRBV5-4	many	14	TRBJ1-1	TRBD1	CASSSGTGFTEAFF	TGTGCCAGCAGCTCCGGGACAGGGTTCACTGAAGCTTTCTTT
TRBV7-3	many	13	TRBJ2-3	NA	CASSPTNTDTQYF	TGTGCCAGCAGCCCCACAAACACAGATACGCAGTATTTT
TRBV11-2	many	12	TRBJ1-2	NA	CASSQEQDGLTF	TGTGCCAGCAGCCAGGAACAGGACGGCCTCACCTTC
TRBV7-9	NA	14	TRBJ1-2	TRBD1	CASSSDRVNYGYTF	TGTGCCAGCAGCTCGGACAGGGTTAACTATGGCTACACCTTC
TRBV28	many	15	TRBJ1-1	NA	CASSLPFGGTTEAFF	TGTGCCAGCAGTTTGCCCTTTGGGGGGACCACTGAAGCTTTCTTT
TRBV15	NA	15	TRBJ2-5	TRBD1	CATSSRWDREETQYF	TGTGCCACCAGCAGCCGCTGGGACAGGGAAGAGACCCAGTACTTC
TRBV10-3	NA	14	TRBJ2-7	TRBD1	CAISESTGFYKQYF	TGTGCCATCAGTGAGTCGACAGGGTTTTACAAGCAGTACTTC
TRBV5-1	many	15	TRBJ2-3	NA	CASSFSGGDGDTQYF	TGCGCCAGCAGCTTTTCCGGGGGCGATGGAGATACGCAGTATTTT
TRBV5-8	few	15	TRBJ2-3	NA	CASSLLPRSTDTQYF	TGTGCCAGCAGCTTACTCCCGAGGAGCACAGATACGCAGTATTTT
TRBV2	many	17	TRBJ2-2	TRBD1	CASSEATWTGNTGELFF	TGTGCCAGCAGTGAAGCGACTTGGACAGGGAACACCGGGGAGCTGTTTTTT
TRBV20-1	NA	12	TRBJ2-2	NA	CSASGVAGELFF	TGCAGTGCTAGCGGGGTAGCCGGGGAGCTGTTTTTT
TRBV7-9	medium-sized	13	TRBJ1-1	NA	CASSSDLDAEAFF	TGTGCCAGCAGCTCGGATCTAGATGCTGAAGCTTTCTTT
TRBV27	many	16	TRBJ2-5	TRBD2	CASSLSASGSGETQYF	TGTGCCAGCAGTTTATCGGCTAGCGGGAGTGGCGAGACCCAGTACTTC
TRBV10-3	NA	15	TRBJ1-1	NA	CAISEWGKGYTEAFF	TGTGCCATCAGTGAGTGGGGGAAAGGATACACTGAAGCTTTCTTT
TRBV7-2	many	15	TRBJ1-4	NA	CASSFDRSNNEKLFF	TGTGCCAGCAGCTTCGATCGGTCCAATAATGAAAAACTGTTTTTT
TRBV10-3	many	16	TRBJ2-2	TRBD1	CAISSTGGANTGELFF	TGTGCCATCAGCTCGACAGGGGGCGCGAACACCGGGGAGCTGTTTTTT
TRBV6-5	many	12	TRBJ1-1	NA	CASGNMNTEAFF	TGTGCCAGCGGAAACATGAACACTGAAGCTTTCTTT
TRBV7-3	NA	16	TRBJ2-3	TRBD2	CASSPTSGRARDTQYF	TGTGCCAGCAGCCCCACTAGCGGGAGGGCCAGAGATACGCAGTATTTT
TRBV12-3/TRBV12-4	many	14	TRBJ2-5	TRBD2	CASSASGVLETQYF	TGTGCCAGCAGTGCTAGCGGAGTGCTAGAGACCCAGTACTTC